This TCR beta chain is drawn from a study of blood T cell repertoires in COVID-19. Looking at the study overall: The cDNA or gDNA used as material had been derived from T cells, B-cell-depleted T cells, or PBMCs.

CDR1 is MDHEN and CDR2 is SYDVKM in the germline V gene. V lost 5 bases and J 2 bases, leaving 12 bases between the germline ends. The CDR3 spans 14 residues. Some clones are missing from TCRdb's copy, which holds only in-frame ones; the method was immunoSEQ multiplex PCR. Of some 380,000 clones listed, over 75% are singletons. V and J are TRBV28 and TRBJ2-5; D ambiguous. The sequence was collected from a man under 40 who had recovered from COVID-19. Sequencing input: PBMCs or T cells enriched from blood (not recorded which). CDR3 sequence: CASSPLGLQETQYF. The CDR3 bases are TGTGCCAGCAGTCCCCTGGGCCTACAAGAGACCCAGTACTTC. The full variable domain, its missing parts supplied by reference TRBV28 and TRBJ2-5, is DVKVTQSSRYLVKRTGEKVFLECVQDMDHENMFWYRQDPGLGLRLIYFSYDVKMKEKGDIPEGYSVSREKKERFSLILESASTNQTSMYLCASSPLGLQETQYFGPGTRLLVL.